The 9 T cell receptor beta chains listed next were all sequenced from one sample in a study of blood T cell repertoires in COVID-19. Here immunoSEQ multiplex PCR was the method, and the copy in TCRdb shows in-frame clones only, minus some. The sample lists about 250,000 clones; roughly nine tenths were seen once. Material for sequencing was peripheral blood. Receptor source: a woman aged 55-75 years who had recovered from COVID-19.

The genes are TRBV7-9 and TRBJ2-1, with a weak D call TRBD2 (6 bases). Trimming took off 5 bases at V and 3 bases at J, with 14 bases between the two ends. This CDR3 is 15 amino acids long. Germline lookup yields CDR1 SEHNR and CDR2 FQNEAQ (reference sequence). CDR3 residues: CASSPWGEDYNEQFF. CDR3 coding DNA: TGTGCCAGCAGCCCATGGGGGGAGGACTACAATGAGCAGTTCTTC. The full variable domain, in which reference TRBV7-9 and TRBJ2-1 provide the parts outside the CDR3, is DTGVSQNPRHKITKRGQNVTFRCDPISEHNRLYWYRQTLGQGPEFLTYFQNEAQLEKSRLLSDRFSAERPKGSFSTLEIQRTEQGDSAMYLCASSPWGEDYNEQFFGPGTRLTVL.

This clone was observed a single time. This chain links TRBV7-2 with TRBJ1-1; tentatively, D is TRBD1 (6 bases). The V gene lost 5 bases and the J gene lost 0 bases, with 13 bases spanning the gap. Germline loops: CDR1 SGHTA, CDR2 FQGNSA. The CDR3 sequence is 15 residues long. The CDR3 DNA reads TGTGCCAGCAGCCCAGGCCAGGGGATGAACACTGAAGCTTTCTTT. Protein sequence: CASSPGQGMNTEAFF.

This clone was observed a single time. J is TRBJ1-1 and V is TRBV7-2; D not resolved. Trimming took off 0 bases at V and 7 bases at J, with 9 bases between the two ends. CDR1 and CDR2 from the germline V gene are SGHTA and FQGNSA. The CDR3 loop spans 13 amino acids. The CDR3 is CASSLASQFEAFF. The CDR3 nucleotides are TGTGCCAGCAGCTTAGCATCGCAGTTTGAAGCTTTCTTT.

The rearrangement links TRBV7-6 to TRBJ2-2, with D possibly being TRBD2 (7 bases). Germline CDR1 SGHVS, CDR2 FNYEAQ. V was cut by 5 bases and J by 7 bases, with 20 bases left in between. The CDR3 has 16 amino acids. CDR3 DNA: TGTGCCAGCAGCCCTAGCAGGGGAGGGAGTGGCGGGGAGCTGTTTTTT. It codes for CASSPSRGGSGGELFF.

Comments on this clone: This specimen includes other DNA sequences encoding the same CDR3. The J gene is TRBJ2-2, the V gene TRBV29-1, with 7 bases aligning to TRBD1. Germline V lookup: CDR1 SQVTM, CDR2 ANQGSEA. The V segment lost 6 bases and the J segment 2 bases; nucleotides outside the gene matches: 6. This CDR3 spans 14 amino acids. The CDR3 spells CSVARQGNTGELFF. As DNA, the CDR3 is TGCAGCGTCGCCCGACAGGGCAACACCGGGGAGCTGTTTTTT.

This clone was found once. This chain links TRBV6-2 or TRBV6-3 with TRBJ1-2; 8 nucleotides align to TRBD1. Trimming cost V 4 bases and J 4 bases; bases outside gene matches: 11. This CDR3 is 16 amino acids long. The germline V gene has CDR1 MNHEY and CDR2 SVGEGT. For the CDR3, the DNA is TGTGCCAGCAGTTGGGCTGACAGGGGCGACACCTATGGCTACACCTTC. This sequence encodes CASSWADRGDTYGYTF.

This clone was detected only once. The V call is TRBV4-1, the J call TRBJ1-2; 9 bases fit TRBD1. J was trimmed by 5 bases and V by 0 bases; bases with no gene match: 4. This CDR3 contains 15 residues. Germline CDR1 reads MGHRA; CDR2 reads YSYEKL. CDR3 loop: CASSQDGTGLYGYTF. CDR3 bases: TGCGCCAGCAGCCAAGATGGGACAGGGCTGTATGGCTACACCTTC.

V and J are TRBV28 and TRBJ1-2, with 8 bases that match TRBD1. Germline values: CDR1 MDHEN, CDR2 SYDVKM. After removal of 6 bases from V and 5 bases from J, the junction contained 11 bases not matched to a gene. There are 15 residues in the CDR3. DNA of the CDR3: TGTGCCAGCAGCCGGGGACAGGCGAAGTGGTATGGCTACACCTTC. It is translated as CASSRGQAKWYGYTF.

The rearrangement uses TRBV27 and TRBJ1-6; D gene uncertain. CDR1 MNHEY and CDR2 SMNVEV come from the germline V gene (reference sequence). There are 15 residues in the CDR3. The germline V and J ends were trimmed by 3 bases and 9 bases, with 15 bases remaining between them. CDR3 coding DNA: TGTGCCAGCAGTTTCCTCTTACCGGGGTTTTCACCCCTCCACTTT. Protein: CASSFLLPGFSPLHF.